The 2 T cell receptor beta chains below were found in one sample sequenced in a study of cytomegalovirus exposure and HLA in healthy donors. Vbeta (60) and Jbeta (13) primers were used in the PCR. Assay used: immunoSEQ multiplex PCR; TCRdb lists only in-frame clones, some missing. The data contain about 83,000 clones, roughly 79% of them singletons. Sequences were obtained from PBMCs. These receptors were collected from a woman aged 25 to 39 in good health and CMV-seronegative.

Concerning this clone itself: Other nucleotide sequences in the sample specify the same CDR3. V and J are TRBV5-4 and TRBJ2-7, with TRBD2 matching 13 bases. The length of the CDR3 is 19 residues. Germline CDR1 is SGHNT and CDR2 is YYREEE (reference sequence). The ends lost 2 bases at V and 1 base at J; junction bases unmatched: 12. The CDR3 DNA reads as TGTGCCAGCAGCTTCGCCGGGACTAGCGGGACCTTTTATTCCTACGAGCAGTACTTC. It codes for CASSFAGTSGTFYSYEQYF.

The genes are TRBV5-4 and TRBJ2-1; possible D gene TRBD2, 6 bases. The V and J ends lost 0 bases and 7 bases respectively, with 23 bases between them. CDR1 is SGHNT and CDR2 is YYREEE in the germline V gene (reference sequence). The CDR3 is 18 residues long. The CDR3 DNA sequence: TGTGCCAGCAGCTTGGCGGGCTGGGTCGGAGGGCCGCTTAATGAGCAGTTCTTC. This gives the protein CASSLAGWVGGPLNEQFF.